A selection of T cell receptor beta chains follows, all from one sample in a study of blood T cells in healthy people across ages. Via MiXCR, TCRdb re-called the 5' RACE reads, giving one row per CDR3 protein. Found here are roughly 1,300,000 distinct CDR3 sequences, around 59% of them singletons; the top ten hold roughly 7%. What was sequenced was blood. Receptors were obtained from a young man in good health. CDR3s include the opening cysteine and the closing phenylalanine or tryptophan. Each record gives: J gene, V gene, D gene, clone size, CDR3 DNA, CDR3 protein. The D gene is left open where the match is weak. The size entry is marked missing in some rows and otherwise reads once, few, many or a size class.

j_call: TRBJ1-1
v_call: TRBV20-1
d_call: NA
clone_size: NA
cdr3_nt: TGCAGTGCCTCACACACCGACAGACCGAACACTGAAGCTTTCTTT
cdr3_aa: CSASHTDRPNTEAFF

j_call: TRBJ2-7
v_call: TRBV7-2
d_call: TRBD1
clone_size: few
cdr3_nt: TGTGCCAGCAGCTTAGATAGTTGGCGGTGGACAGGGCAAACCTACGAGCAGTACTTC
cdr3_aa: CASSLDSWRWTGQTYEQYF

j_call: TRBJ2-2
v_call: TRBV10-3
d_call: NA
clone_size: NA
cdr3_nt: TGTGCCATCACAGACAGGGGTTCTCAGCGGGGCACCGGGGAGCTGTTTTTT
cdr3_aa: CAITDRGSQRGTGELFF

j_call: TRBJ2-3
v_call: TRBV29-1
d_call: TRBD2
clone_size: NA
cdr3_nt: TGCAGCGTTCCGGGACTACCAAGTGCAGATACGCAGTATTTT
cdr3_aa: CSVPGLPSADTQYF

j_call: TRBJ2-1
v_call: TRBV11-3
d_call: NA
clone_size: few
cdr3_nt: TGTGCCAGCAGCACAGGGCGGGATGGGTACAATGAGCAGTTCTTC
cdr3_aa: CASSTGRDGYNEQFF

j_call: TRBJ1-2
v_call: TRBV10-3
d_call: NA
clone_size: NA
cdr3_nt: TGTACCATATCGACGGGGGAGGATGGCTACACCTTC
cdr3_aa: CTISTGEDGYTF

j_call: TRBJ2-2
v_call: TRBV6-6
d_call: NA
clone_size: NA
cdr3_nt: TGTGCCAGCAACATCCCAAGAAGCACCGGGGAGCTGTTTTTT
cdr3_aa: CASNIPRSTGELFF

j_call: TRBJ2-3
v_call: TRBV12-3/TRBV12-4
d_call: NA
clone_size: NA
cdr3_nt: TGTGCCAGCAGTCCCCATTTCCGCGCCAGAGGGCCAGATACGCAGTATTTT
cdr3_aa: CASSPHFRARGPDTQYF

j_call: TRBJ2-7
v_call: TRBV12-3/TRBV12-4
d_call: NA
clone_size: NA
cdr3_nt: TGTGCCAGCAGTCCGACCGGGACTCCGAACTACGAGCAGTACTTC
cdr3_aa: CASSPTGTPNYEQYF

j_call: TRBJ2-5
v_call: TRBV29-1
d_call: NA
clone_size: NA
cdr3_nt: TGCAGCGTTGAAGATCGGGGACCACAAGAGACCCAGTACTTC
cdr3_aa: CSVEDRGPQETQYF

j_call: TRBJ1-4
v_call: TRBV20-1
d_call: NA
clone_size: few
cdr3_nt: TGCAGTGCTACCCTGGGGGTGGGAAGGGAAAAACTGTTTTTT
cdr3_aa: CSATLGVGREKLFF

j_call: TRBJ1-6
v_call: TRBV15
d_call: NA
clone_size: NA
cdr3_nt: TGTGCCACCAGCAGAGATCTCGGGGGTTTGAAGCTGAGGTCCTATAATTCACCCCTCCACTTT
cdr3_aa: CATSRDLGGLKLRSYNSPLHF

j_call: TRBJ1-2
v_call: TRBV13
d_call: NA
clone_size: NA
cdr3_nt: TGTGCCAGCAGCTTAGTGTCGACAGGCGATTCTACCTATGGCTACACCTTC
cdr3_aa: CASSLVSTGDSTYGYTF

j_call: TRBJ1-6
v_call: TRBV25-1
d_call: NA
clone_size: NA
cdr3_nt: TGTGCCAGCAGCGCAGCTAATTCACCCCTCCACTTT
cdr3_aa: CASSAANSPLHF

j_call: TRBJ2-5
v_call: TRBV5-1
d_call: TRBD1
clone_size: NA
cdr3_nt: TGCGCCAGCAGCCCCCCGACAGGGGAACGAGAGACCCAGTACTTC
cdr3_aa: CASSPPTGERETQYF

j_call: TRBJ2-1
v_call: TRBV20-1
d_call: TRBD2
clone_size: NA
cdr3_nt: TGCAGTGCTAGACCCGACCCGGGACTAGCGGGTAATGAGCAGTTCTTC
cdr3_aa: CSARPDPGLAGNEQFF

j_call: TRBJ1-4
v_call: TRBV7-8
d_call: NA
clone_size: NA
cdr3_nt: TGTGCCAGCAGCTTCCCCCGGGTGTGGGGGCCCCCCGGGGCTAATGAAAAACTGTTTTTT
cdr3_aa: CASSFPRVWGPPGANEKLFF

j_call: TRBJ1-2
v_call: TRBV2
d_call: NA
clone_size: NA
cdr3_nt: TGTGCCGGCTCACAGGTGGAAGGCTACACCTTC
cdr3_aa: CAGSQVEGYTF

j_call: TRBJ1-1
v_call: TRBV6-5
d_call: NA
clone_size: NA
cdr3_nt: TGTGCCAGCAGTTACTCGTTGGGGGGGACTCAGAACACTGAAGCTTTCTTT
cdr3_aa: CASSYSLGGTQNTEAFF

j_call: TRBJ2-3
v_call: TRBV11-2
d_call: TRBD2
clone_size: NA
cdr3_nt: TGTGCCAGCAGCTTAGATGGGGGACTAGCGGGAGGGACGCAGTATTTT
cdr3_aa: CASSLDGGLAGGTQYF

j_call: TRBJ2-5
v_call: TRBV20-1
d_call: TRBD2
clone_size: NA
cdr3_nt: TGCAGGGCTAGACGACTAGCGGGAGAGACCCAGTACTTC
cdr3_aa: CRARRLAGETQYF

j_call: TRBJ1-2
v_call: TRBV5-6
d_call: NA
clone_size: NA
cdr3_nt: TGTGCCAGCAGCTTGGTCAAGGCCCCAGCCCTAAACTATGGCTACACCTTC
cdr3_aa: CASSLVKAPALNYGYTF

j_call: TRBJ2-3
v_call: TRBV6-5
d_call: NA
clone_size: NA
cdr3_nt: TGTGCCTCCTCCGGGGACGCAGATACGCAGTATTTT
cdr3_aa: CASSGDADTQYF

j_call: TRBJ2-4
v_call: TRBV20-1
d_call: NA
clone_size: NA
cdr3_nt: TGCAGTGCTTCAAGGTCAAGCAGTTGGGAAAACATTCAGTACTTC
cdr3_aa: CSASRSSSWENIQYF

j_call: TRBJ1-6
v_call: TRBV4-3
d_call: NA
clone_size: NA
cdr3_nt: TGCGCCAGCAGCCAACAGGCGTCTTATAATTCACCCCTCCACTTT
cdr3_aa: CASSQQASYNSPLHF

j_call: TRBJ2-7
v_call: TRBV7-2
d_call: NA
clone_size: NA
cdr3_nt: TGTGCCAGCAGCTTAAATGCGGGTGTCAACGAGCAGTACTTC
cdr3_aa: CASSLNAGVNEQYF

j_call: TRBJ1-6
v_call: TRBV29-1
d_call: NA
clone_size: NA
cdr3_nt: TGCAGCGCCAGCCGAGGGGGAGATAATTCACCCCTCCACTTT
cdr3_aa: CSASRGGDNSPLHF

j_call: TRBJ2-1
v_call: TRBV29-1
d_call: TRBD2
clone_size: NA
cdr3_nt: TGCAGCGTCCCCCTGCCGGGAGGGGAACAGTTCTTC
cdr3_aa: CSVPLPGGEQFF

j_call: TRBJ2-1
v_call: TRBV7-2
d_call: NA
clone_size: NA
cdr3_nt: TGTGCCAGCCACCGGAGGAGCTCCTACAATGAGCAGTTCTTC
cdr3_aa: CASHRRSSYNEQFF

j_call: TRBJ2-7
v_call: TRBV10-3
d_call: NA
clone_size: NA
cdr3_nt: TGTGCCACTACAGGGACAAACAAAGACTACGAGCAGTACTTC
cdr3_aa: CATTGTNKDYEQYF

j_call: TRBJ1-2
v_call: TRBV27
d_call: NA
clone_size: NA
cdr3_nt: TGTGCCAGCAGTTTATCAAAATCGATCTATGGCTACACCTTC
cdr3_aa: CASSLSKSIYGYTF

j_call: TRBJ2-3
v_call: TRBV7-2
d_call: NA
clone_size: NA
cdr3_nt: TGTGCCAGCAGCCCCCGGACTTCGGATAGGGATACGCAGTATTTT
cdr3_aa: CASSPRTSDRDTQYF

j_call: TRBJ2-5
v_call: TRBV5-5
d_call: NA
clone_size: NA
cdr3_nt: TGTGCCAGCAGCTTGTTATCTCTACAGGGCTTCCAAGAGACCCAGTACTTC
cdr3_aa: CASSLLSLQGFQETQYF

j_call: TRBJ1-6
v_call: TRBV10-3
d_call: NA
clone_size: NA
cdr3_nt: TGTGCCACCGGCGCGGAGGAAAACTCCTATAATTCACCCCTCCACTTT
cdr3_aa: CATGAEENSYNSPLHF

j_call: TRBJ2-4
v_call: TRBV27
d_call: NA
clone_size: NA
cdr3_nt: TGTGCCAGCAGAATCCGACAGGAGAACAAAAACATTCAGTACTTC
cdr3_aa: CASRIRQENKNIQYF

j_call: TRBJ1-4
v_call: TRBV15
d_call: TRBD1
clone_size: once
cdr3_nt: TGTGCCACCAGCAGCCACAGGGGCCCGGGGGCAAATGAAAAACTGTTTTTT
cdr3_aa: CATSSHRGPGANEKLFF

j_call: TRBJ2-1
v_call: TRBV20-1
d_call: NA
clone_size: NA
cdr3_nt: TGCAGTGCTCGGGGACACCTATACAATGAGCAGTTCTTC
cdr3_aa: CSARGHLYNEQFF

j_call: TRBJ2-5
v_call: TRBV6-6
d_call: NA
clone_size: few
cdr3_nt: TGTGCCAGCAGTGGCGGGGAACAAGAGACCCAGTACTTC
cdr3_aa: CASSGGEQETQYF

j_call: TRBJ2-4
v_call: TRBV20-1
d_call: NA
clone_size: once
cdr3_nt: TGCAGTGCTAGGAATCCCGAGGAAACTGTAGGGTACTTC
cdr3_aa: CSARNPEETVGYF

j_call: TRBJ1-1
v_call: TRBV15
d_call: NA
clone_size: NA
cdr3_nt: TGTGCCACCAGAGAGAACACTGAAGCTTTCTTT
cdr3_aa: CATRENTEAFF

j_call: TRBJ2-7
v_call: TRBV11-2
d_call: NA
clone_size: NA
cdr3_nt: TGTGCCAGCAGCTTAGATTCACTCGGCAGGAATTCCTACGAGCAGTACTTC
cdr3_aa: CASSLDSLGRNSYEQYF

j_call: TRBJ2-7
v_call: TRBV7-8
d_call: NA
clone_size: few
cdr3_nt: TGTGCCAGCAGCTTTCCGGGACATTACTACGAGCAGTACTTC
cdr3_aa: CASSFPGHYYEQYF

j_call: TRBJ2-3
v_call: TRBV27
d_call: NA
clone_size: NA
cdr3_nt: TGTGCCAGCAGGGAGGGGACGACGAGGGCAGATACGCAGTATTTT
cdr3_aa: CASREGTTRADTQYF

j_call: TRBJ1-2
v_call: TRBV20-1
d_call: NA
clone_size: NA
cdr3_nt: TGCAGTGCTAGAGATGGAGGGCTCGGCTACACCTTC
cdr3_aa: CSARDGGLGYTF

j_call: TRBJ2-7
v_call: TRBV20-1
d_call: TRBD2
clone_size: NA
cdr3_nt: TGCAGTGCTAGGGAGCCGGGACTAGCGGCCTTAAACTCCTACGAGCAGTACTTC
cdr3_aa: CSAREPGLAALNSYEQYF

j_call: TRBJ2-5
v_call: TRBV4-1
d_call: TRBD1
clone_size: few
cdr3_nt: TGCGCCAGCAGCCAAGGAACAGGGGGCGGACAGACCCAGTACTTC
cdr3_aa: CASSQGTGGGQTQYF